Presented here are 22 T cell receptor beta chains from one specimen sequenced in a study of blood T cells in healthy people across ages. Through a sample-barcoded 5' primer and a J-beta primer mix, a second PCR was run for about 6 to 11 cycles. TCRdb fed the 5' RACE reads into MiXCR, producing one record per CDR3 protein. The repertoire holds roughly 1.6 million distinct CDR3 sequences, 30% to 40% seen once, with approximately 11% in the top ten. Sequencing was done on a sample of blood. All receptors derive from a woman between 25 and 40 years old in good health.

This clonotype turned up a few times. The gene calls are TRBV5-1 and TRBJ2-1; the D gene could be TRBD1 or TRBD2 (7 bases each). The CDR3 runs 15 residues. V was clipped by 6 bases and J by 1 base, with 14 bases between them. Germline V gene sequence: CDR1 SGHRS, CDR2 YFSETQ. CDR3 region: CASTSGGGSYNEQFF. The CDR3 DNA reads TGCGCCAGCACCTCAGGGGGGGGTTCCTACAATGAGCAGTTCTTC.

This clonotype was counted a few times. As DNA, the CDR3 is TGCAGTGCTAGCCCCCGGACTAGCGGGGGCACAGATACGCAGTATTTT. The encoded protein is CSASPRTSGGTDTQYF. The chain is built from TRBV20-1 and TRBJ2-3; 12 positions match TRBD2. Germline trimming cut 3 bases from V and 1 base from J; bases unmatched to any gene: 5. Germline V gene lookup returns CDR1 DFQATT and CDR2 SNEGSKA (reference sequence). This CDR3 region has 16 residues.

The rearrangement joins TRBV25-1 to TRBJ2-7; 10 bases match TRBD1. CDR3 length equals 16 residues. Germline V CDR1 and CDR2: MGHDK, SYGVNS. V lost 6 bases, J lost 2 bases, and 10 bases stayed unmatched. CDR3 protein: CASSKTPGQGTYEQYF. CDR3 sequence (DNA): TGTGCCAGCAGCAAAACCCCGGGACAGGGGACCTACGAGCAGTACTTC.

This sequence joins TRBV5-1 and TRBJ1-1; the D gene is possibly TRBD1 (6 bases). This CDR3 has 14 amino acids. Germline V CDR1 and CDR2: SGHRS, YFSETQ. Trimming took 4 bases from V and 1 from J, leaving 11 bases between them. The CDR3 bases are TGCGCCAGCAGCCACCAACAGGGGAACACTGAAGCTTTCTTT. This encodes CASSHQQGNTEAFF.

This rearrangement joins TRBV20-1 to TRBJ2-7; weak D call: TRBD2 (5 bases). The CDR3 loop spans 15 amino acids. V lost 5 bases, J lost 1 base, and 18 bases lay in between. Per germline, CDR1 DFQATT and CDR2 SNEGSKA (reference sequence). The CDR3 region has the DNA TGCAGTGCTGGGAGATTGCGGGCCCGATCCTACGAGCAGTACTTC. Amino acid sequence: CSAGRLRARSYEQYF.

This clonotype was seen repeatedly, ten times or more. The chain has TRBV5-1 and TRBJ1-1, with D unclear. Trimming took off 4 bases at V and 0 bases at J, with 7 bases between the two ends. Germline V gives CDR1 SGHRS, CDR2 YFSETQ. This CDR3 is 13 amino acids long. As DNA, the CDR3 is TGCGCCAGCAGCCTAACTATGAACACTGAAGCTTTCTTT. Its translation is CASSLTMNTEAFF.

This chain connects TRBV11-2 to TRBJ2-7; TRBD1 matches 7 bases. The CDR3 sequence is 14 residues long. Germline loops: CDR1 SGHAT, CDR2 FQNNGV. Losses at the gene ends were 7 bases for V and 3 bases for J; bases not matched to a gene: 9. Here the CDR3 reads CASTISTGSYEQYF. For the CDR3, the DNA is TGTGCCAGCACCATATCGACAGGGAGCTACGAGCAGTACTTC.

V usage is TRBV11-2 and J usage is TRBJ2-7; 7 bases map to TRBD1. The V and J ends lost 4 bases and 3 bases, in that order; junction bases with no gene match: 15. Germline CDR1 reads SGHAT; CDR2 reads FQNNGV. CDR3 size: 17 residues. The CDR3 DNA sequence: TGTGCCAGCAGCTCGATCCTTATGACAGGGACCGACTACGAGCAGTACTTC. It is translated as CASSSILMTGTDYEQYF. Variable domain in full (rest from reference TRBV11-2 and TRBJ2-7): EAGVAQSPRYKIIEKRQSVAFWCNPISGHATLYWYQQILGQGPKLLIQFQNNGVVDDSQLPKDRFSAERLKGVDSTLKIQPAKLEDSAVYLCASSSILMTGTDYEQYFGPGTRLTVT.

This clonotype was counted once. The chain recombines TRBV12-3 or TRBV12-4 with TRBJ2-4; perhaps TRBD2 as D (5 bases). The end of the DNA fits TRBJ2-5 better, so the J call may be wrong. The CDR3 has 14 amino acids. CDR3 nucleotides: TGTGCCAGCACCCGAGAGGGAACCCAAGAGACCCAGTACTTC. The encoded protein is CASTREGTQETQYF.

With respect to this clonotype: A much larger clone is a single base away; this may be a read error. V and J are TRBV27 and TRBJ2-5; D may be TRBD2 (5 bases). Trimming left V 8 bases short and J 2 bases short, with 15 bases between. Germline CDR1 and CDR2: MNHEY and SMNVEV (reference sequence). The CDR3 extends over 14 amino acids. This CDR3 is CASAPDGVQETQYF. DNA for the CDR3: TGTGCCAGCGCCCCGGACGGGGTGCAAGAGACCCAGTACTTC.

The gene calls are TRBV12-3 or TRBV12-4 and TRBJ1-1; weak D call: TRBD1 (6 bases). Trimming removed 3 bases from V and 0 bases from J, with 8 bases in between. The CDR3 has 14 residues. The CDR3 nucleotides are TGTGCCAGCAGTTTGGGGGCCATGAACACTGAAGCTTTCTTT. Its protein is CASSLGAMNTEAFF.

This clonotype was seen more than once but under ten times. J is TRBJ2-6 and V is TRBV4-1; 12 nucleotides match TRBD2. Looked up from germline, CDR1 is MGHRA and CDR2 is YSYEKL. CDR3 length equals 17 residues. Trimming removed 4 bases from V and 0 bases from J; junction bases left unmatched: 1. In DNA form, the CDR3 reads TGCGCCAGCAGCCGGACTAGCGGGAACTCTGGGGCCAACGTCCTGACTTTC. This sequence encodes CASSRTSGNSGANVLTF.

Regarding this clonotype: An end of the junction does not agree with germline; a read error may underlie this. CDR3 bases: TGCGCCAGCAACTTGACAGGGAAAGGGGAGACCCAGTACTTC. Its translation is CASNLTGKGETQYF. The chain couples TRBV5-1 to TRBJ2-5; TRBD1 agrees at 7 bases. Germline assignment: CDR1 SGHRS and CDR2 YFSETQ. CDR3 length equals 14 residues.

Remarks on this clonotype: A much more abundant neighbour one base away suggests this may be a read error. The gene calls are TRBV12-3 or TRBV12-4 and TRBJ2-4; D possibly uses TRBD1 or TRBD2 (5 bases each). The CDR3 runs to 11 residues. DNA for the CDR3: TGTGCCGGCAGCTGGGGCAGGGAGCAGTACTTC. Protein: CAGSWGREQYF.

This clonotype was observed a handful of times. The V and J genes are TRBV10-3 and TRBJ2-1; weak D call: TRBD1 (6 bases). Trimming cost V 5 bases and J 7 bases, with 12 bases left between them. The CDR3 is 13 residues long. The germline V gene has CDR1 ENHRY and CDR2 SYGVKD. CDR3 bases: TGTGCCATCAGTCGGGACACGGGGAATGAGCAGTTCTTC. Translating it yields CAISRDTGNEQFF.

The chain recombines TRBV9 with TRBJ2-3, with D possibly being TRBD2 (5 bases). Germline assignment: CDR1 SGDLS and CDR2 YYNGEE. V lost 0 bases, J lost 2 bases, and 13 bases lay in between. CDR3 size: 16 residues. DNA of the CDR3: TGTGCCAGCAGCGTAGAATCACTAGTCAACACAGATACGCAGTATTTT. Translated: CASSVESLVNTDTQYF.

This clonotype was seen a few times. The chain carries TRBV29-1 and TRBJ1-1; no reliable D call. In germline, CDR1 is SQVTM, CDR2 ANQGSEA. The V end lost 0 bases, the J end lost 7 bases, and 9 bases lay between the germline ends. The CDR3 loop spans 12 amino acids. CDR3 bases: TGCAGCGTTGAAGACAGACAAATTGAAGCTTTCTTT. Its protein product is CSVEDRQIEAFF.

J is TRBJ2-4 and V is TRBV12-5, with 11 bases identical to TRBD1. Matching the DNA end better, TRBJ2-5 makes the J call doubtful. Germline V lookup: CDR1 LGHNT, CDR2 FRNRAP. The CDR3 is made up of 15 amino acids. The CDR3 loop reads CASGPGTGGVETQYF. The CDR3 DNA reads TGTGCTAGTGGCCCTGGGACAGGGGGTGTAGAGACCCAGTACTTC.

The gene calls are TRBV5-6 and TRBJ2-6, with D possibly being TRBD1 or TRBD2 (6 bases each). CDR1 is SGHDT, CDR2 YYEEEE, per germline. V lost 2 bases and J lost 4, with 10 bases in between. This CDR3 comprises 15 residues. This CDR3 is CASSFWGAGANVLTF. The CDR3 DNA is TGTGCCAGCAGCTTCTGGGGGGCCGGGGCCAACGTCCTGACTTTC.

Remarks on this clonotype: This may stem from a read error, because a much larger clone lies one nucleotide away. J is TRBJ2-1 and V is TRBV12-5; D remains unclear. The CDR3 length is 13 residues. Germline V gives CDR1 LGHNT, CDR2 FRNRAP. CDR3 DNA sequence: TGTGCTAGGGGTTTACAGTCTGGGTATGAGCAGTTCTTC. Protein: CARGLQSGYEQFF.

This clonotype was seen at least ten times. V and J are TRBV27 and TRBJ2-1; 9 positions agree with TRBD2. The germline V gene has CDR1 MNHEY and CDR2 SMNVEV (reference sequence). The CDR3 consists of 16 residues. V was clipped by 0 bases and J by 4 bases; unmatched bases: 4. CDR3 sequence (DNA): TGTGCCAGCAGTTTATCCGGACTAGCGAGGTACAATGAGCAGTTCTTC. This codes for CASSLSGLARYNEQFF.

The chain joins TRBV20-1 to TRBJ2-7; D not resolved. The V and J ends lost 3 bases and 4 bases respectively, with 10 bases between them. Germline lookup yields CDR1 DFQATT and CDR2 SNEGSKA (reference sequence). The CDR3 consists of 12 residues. CDR3 DNA: TGCAGTGCTAGCGCGCCGATATACGAGCAGTACTTC. This codes for CSASAPIYEQYF.